The entry that follows covers one T cell receptor beta chain sequence. This clone was recorded a few times. Its cognate antigen has yet to be identified. There are no base qualities to consult, and no much larger clone falls within one base. The CDR3 contains 15 residues, cysteine and phenylalanine counted. Just the 45-base CDR3 DNA is kept, in frame starting at base 1. The germline V gene sets CDR1 to MDHEN and CDR2 to SYDVKM. V has 10 bases trimmed and J has 9 bases trimmed; junction bases matching no gene number 21. The source of the sample is a study of blood T cell repertoires in COVID-19 (dated by TCRdb to about 2020). For the wider study: Samples from collaborators originated in the United States, Italy and Spain and spanned both the acute and convalescent phases of COVID-19. The samples were drawn from two sources: the first 160 participants of the ongoing ImmuneRACE study, and 950 to 1,500 subjects contributed by 6 global collaborators. Sample metadata almost always included a de-identified subject ID, COVID-19 status, age in years and sex. Where available, HLA class I and class II types were obtained from metadata supplied by the sample provider rather than from assay-based typing. Deeply sampled blood TCRbeta repertoires from subjects exposed to, actively infected with, or recovered from COVID-19 were included in the dataset. The prospective study material was composed of cDNA or gDNA derived from T cells, B-cell-depleted T cells, or PBMCs. The repertoires were made available in a free public database intended to serve as a resource for research on the immune response to SARS-CoV-2. General conclusions and limits of the study: How much clinical and demographic metadata was included differed by source and by participant, and the metadata was provided uncurated.

Collaborating institutions collected whole blood in K2EDTA tubes following their own protocols. Collaborator samples were shipped for TCRbeta analysis as frozen whole blood, isolated PBMCs, or DNA extracted from either sample type. TCRbeta CDR3 regions were amplified from genomic DNA by means of the immunoSEQ Assay, a bias-controlled multiplex PCR. As for how the authors treated the data: The number of nucleated cells in each sample was estimated from the amplification of reference gene primers within the assay. To quantify the absolute abundance of each unique TCRbeta CDR3 rearrangement, sequence reads were collapsed and filtered. For each sample, productive Simpson clonality was calculated by taking the square root of Simpson's diversity index across productive rearrangements. This immuneACCESS table, as held by TCRdb, lists in-frame sequences with V and J called but not all clones. Of the missing ones, under half trace to an unresolved V gene in checked studies; the others have no known cause. The V and J calls and clone size come from that table; D and trimming were worked out from the DNA. Across this sample there are some 160,000 clones, with nearly 80% seen only once. Together, the top ten hold 14% of the sample.

The origin of this receptor is a woman aged 80 or over with acute or convalescent COVID-19. The sequenced material came from peripheral blood. The chain links TRBV28 with TRBJ2-7; 7 nucleotides in the junction match TRBD1. The DNA sequence is TGTGCCATCACAACAGGGGAGTCGAGCCCCAAGCCGCAGTACTTC. The resulting protein is CAITTGESSPKPQYF.